The clone carrying this T cell receptor beta chain was seen more than once but under ten times. Its antigen is unknown. Germline loops: CDR1 SGHTA, CDR2 FQGTGA. Trimming stripped 5 bases from V and 0 bases from J, with 14 bases between. This CDR3 is 16 amino acids long. Libraries for TCR beta were made by quantitative 5'-RACE with molecular barcodes. TCRdb reprocessed the 5' RACE reads via MiXCR and lists one record per CDR3 protein. This sample has 350,000 or so distinct CDR3 sequences, with roughly 8% found just once. This sample stems from a study of CD8 T cells in ankylosing spondylitis. Study results and limitations: About 8 highly homologous variants made up a TCR beta motif that seemed to typify ankylosing spondylitis blood. With a CD8+ phenotype, disease-linked clones were relatively rare in peripheral blood. Certain motif variants had earlier been reported in reactive arthritis synovial fluid and blood. Disease-linked clones reportedly showed significant enrichment in matched ankylosing spondylitis synovial fluid.

V gene TRBV7-3 combines with J gene TRBJ2-1; D is possibly TRBD2 (6 bases). This clonotype was obtained from a male donor with ankylosing spondylitis. Sample: blood, either unsorted or a sorted T cell fraction (not recorded which). For the CDR3, the DNA is TGTGCCAGCAGCACGTGGGGGGTGGGCTCCTACAATGAGCAGTTCTTC. This translates into CASSTWGVGSYNEQFF.